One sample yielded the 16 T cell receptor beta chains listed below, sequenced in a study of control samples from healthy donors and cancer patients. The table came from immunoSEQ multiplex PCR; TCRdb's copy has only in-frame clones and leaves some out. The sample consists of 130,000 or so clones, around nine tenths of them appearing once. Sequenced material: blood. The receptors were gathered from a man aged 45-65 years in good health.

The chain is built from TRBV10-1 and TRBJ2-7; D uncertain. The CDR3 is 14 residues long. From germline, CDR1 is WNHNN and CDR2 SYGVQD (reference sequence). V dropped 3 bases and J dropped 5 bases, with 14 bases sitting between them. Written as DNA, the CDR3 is TGCGCCAGCAGTGATAGTACCGTTGAGGACGAGCAGTACTTC. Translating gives CASSDSTVEDEQYF.

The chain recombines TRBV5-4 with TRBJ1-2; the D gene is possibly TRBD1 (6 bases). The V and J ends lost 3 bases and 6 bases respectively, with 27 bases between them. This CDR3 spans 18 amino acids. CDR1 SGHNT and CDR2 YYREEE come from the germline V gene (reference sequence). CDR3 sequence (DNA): TGTGCCAGCAGCTGGGGGGGATTTTTGGACAGCAGCAAAAATGGCTACACCTTC. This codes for CASSWGGFLDSSKNGYTF.

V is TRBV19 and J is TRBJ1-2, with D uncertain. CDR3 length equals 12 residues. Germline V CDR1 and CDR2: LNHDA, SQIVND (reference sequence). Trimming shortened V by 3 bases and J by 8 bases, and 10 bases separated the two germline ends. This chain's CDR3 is CASSILGQGYTF. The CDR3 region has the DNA TGTGCCAGTAGTATCCTTGGCCAGGGCTACACCTTC.

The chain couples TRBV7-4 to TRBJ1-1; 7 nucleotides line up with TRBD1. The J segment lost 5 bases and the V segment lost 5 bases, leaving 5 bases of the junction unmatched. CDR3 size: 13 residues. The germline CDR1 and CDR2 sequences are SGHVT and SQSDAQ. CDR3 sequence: CASSPTGLTEAFF. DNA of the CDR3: TGTGCCAGCAGCCCGACAGGGTTGACTGAAGCTTTCTTT.

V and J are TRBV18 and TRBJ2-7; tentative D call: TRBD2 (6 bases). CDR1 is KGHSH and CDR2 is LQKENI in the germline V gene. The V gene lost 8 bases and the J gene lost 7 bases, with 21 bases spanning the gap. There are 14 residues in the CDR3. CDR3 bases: TGTGCCAGCCACCCGGGGGTGGGCGGAGAAGAGCAGTACTTC. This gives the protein CASHPGVGGEEQYF. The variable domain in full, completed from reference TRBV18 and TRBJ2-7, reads NAGVMQNPRHLVRRRGQEARLRCSPMKGHSHVYWYRQLPEEGLKFMVYLQKENIIDESGMPKERFSAEFPKEGPSILRIQQVVRGDSAAYFCASHPGVGGEEQYFGPGTRLTVT.

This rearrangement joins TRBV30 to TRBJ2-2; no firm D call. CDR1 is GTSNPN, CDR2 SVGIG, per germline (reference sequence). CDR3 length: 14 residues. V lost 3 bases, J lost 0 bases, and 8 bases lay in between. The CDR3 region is CAWRGPSNTGELFF. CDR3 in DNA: TGTGCCTGGAGGGGTCCTTCGAACACCGGGGAGCTGTTTTTT. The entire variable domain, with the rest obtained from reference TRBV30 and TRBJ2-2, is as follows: SQTIHQWPATLVQPVGSPLSLECTVEGTSNPNLYWYRQAAGRGLQLLFYSVGIGQISSEVPQNLSASRPQDRQFILSSKKLLLSDSGFYLCAWRGPSNTGELFFGEGSRLTVL.

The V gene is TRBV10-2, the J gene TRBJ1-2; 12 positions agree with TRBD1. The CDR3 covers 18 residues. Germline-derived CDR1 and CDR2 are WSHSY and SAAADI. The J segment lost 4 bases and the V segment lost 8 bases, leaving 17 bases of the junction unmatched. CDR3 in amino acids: CASGVPGTGGAEGYGYTF. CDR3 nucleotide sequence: TGCGCCAGCGGAGTTCCAGGGACAGGGGGCGCGGAGGGCTATGGCTACACCTTC.

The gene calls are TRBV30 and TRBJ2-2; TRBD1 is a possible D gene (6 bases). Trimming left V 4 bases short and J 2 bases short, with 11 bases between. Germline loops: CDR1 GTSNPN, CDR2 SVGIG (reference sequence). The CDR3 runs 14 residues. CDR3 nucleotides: TGTGCCTGGATCAGGACAGACAACACCGGGGAGCTGTTTTTT. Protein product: CAWIRTDNTGELFF. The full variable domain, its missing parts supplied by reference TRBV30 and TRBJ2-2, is SQTIHQWPATLVQPVGSPLSLECTVEGTSNPNLYWYRQAAGRGLQLLFYSVGIGQISSEVPQNLSASRPQDRQFILSSKKLLLSDSGFYLCAWIRTDNTGELFFGEGSRLTVL.

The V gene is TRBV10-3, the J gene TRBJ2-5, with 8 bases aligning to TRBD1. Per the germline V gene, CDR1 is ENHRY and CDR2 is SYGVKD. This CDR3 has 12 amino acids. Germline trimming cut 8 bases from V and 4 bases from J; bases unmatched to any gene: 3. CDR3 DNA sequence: TGTGCCATCGCAACAGGGGGAGAGACCCAGTACTTC. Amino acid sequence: CAIATGGETQYF.

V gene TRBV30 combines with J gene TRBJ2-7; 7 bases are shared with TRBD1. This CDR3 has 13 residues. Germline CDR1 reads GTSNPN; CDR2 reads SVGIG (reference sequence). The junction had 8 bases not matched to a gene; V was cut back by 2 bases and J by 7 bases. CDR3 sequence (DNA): TGTGCCTGGAGTATAACGACAGGGATGGAGCAGTACTTC. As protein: CAWSITTGMEQYF. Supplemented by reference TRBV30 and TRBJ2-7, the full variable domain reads SQTIHQWPATLVQPVGSPLSLECTVEGTSNPNLYWYRQAAGRGLQLLFYSVGIGQISSEVPQNLSASRPQDRQFILSSKKLLLSDSGFYLCAWSITTGMEQYFGPGTRLTVT.

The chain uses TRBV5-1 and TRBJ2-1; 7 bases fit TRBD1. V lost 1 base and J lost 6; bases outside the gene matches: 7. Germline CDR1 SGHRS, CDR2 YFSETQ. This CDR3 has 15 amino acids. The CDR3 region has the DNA TGCGCCAGCAGCTTGTCGGGACAGATAATCAATGAGCAGTTCTTC. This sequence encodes CASSLSGQIINEQFF. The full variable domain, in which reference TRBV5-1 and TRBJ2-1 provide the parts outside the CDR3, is KAGVTQTPRYLIKTRGQQVTLSCSPISGHRSVSWYQQTPGQGLQFLFEYFSETQRNKGNFPGRFSGRQFSNSRSEMNVSTLELGDSALYLCASSLSGQIINEQFFGPGTRLTVL.

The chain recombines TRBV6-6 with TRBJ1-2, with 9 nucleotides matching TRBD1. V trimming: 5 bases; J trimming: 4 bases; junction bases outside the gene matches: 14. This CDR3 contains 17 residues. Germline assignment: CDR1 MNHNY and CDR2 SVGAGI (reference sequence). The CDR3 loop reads CASSPRDRDYIGYGYTF. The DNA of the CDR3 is TGTGCCAGCAGTCCCCGGGACAGGGATTACATCGGCTATGGCTACACCTTC.

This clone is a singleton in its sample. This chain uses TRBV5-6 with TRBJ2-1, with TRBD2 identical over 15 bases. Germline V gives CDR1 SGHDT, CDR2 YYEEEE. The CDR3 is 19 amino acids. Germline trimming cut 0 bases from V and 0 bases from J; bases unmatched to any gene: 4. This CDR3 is CASSLAGTSGGISYNEQFF. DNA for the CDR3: TGTGCCAGCAGCTTGGCAGGGACTAGCGGGGGGATCTCCTACAATGAGCAGTTCTTC.

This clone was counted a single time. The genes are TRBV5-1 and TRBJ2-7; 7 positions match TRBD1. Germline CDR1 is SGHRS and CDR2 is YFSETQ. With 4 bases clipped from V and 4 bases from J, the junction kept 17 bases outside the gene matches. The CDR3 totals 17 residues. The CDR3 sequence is CASSPQAAGGSGYEQYF. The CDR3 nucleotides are TGCGCCAGCAGCCCCCAGGCGGCAGGGGGAAGTGGGTACGAGCAGTACTTC.

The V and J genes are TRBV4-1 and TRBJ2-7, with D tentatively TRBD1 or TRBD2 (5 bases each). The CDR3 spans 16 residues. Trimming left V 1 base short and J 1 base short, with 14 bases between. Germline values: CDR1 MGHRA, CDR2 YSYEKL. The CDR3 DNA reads TGCGCCAGCAGCCAAGCAACCGGGACGACTTCCTACGAGCAGTACTTC. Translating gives CASSQATGTTSYEQYF.

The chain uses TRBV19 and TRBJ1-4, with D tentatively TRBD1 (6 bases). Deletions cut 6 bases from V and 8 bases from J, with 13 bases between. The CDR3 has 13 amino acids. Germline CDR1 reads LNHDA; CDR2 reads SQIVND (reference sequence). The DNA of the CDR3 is TGTGCCAGTAGCCAACGGGGGCGAGAAAAACTGTTTTTT. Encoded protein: CASSQRGREKLFF.